The 20 T cell receptor beta chains below were found in one sample sequenced in a study of a mutant IDH1 vaccine in newly diagnosed glioma (dated by TCRdb to 2020 to 2023). The time point label here, explained by the study, means: week 5, during vaccination. A 20-mer mutant IDH1 peptide at 300 micrograms in Montanide made up each vaccine dose, which was injected subcutaneously together with topical imiquimod. Their antigens are not known. Library prep was done by the immunoSEQ multiplex PCR assay. TCRdb carries this immuneACCESS record with in-frame sequences only. Its versions omit some clonotypes, under half of them owing to an unresolved V gene in the studies checked, with the rest unexplained. Within this sample are roughly 34,000 clones, with 55% to 60% of them counted one time only. The biggest ten clones account for approximately 11% of the sample. This specimen consisted of PBMCs, obtained from a glioma patient whose treatment included an IDH1 peptide vaccine. The source is a young woman with glioma.

This chain uses TRBV18 with TRBJ1-1; no reliable D call. The CDR3 loop spans 16 amino acids. V lost 4 bases and J lost 0, with 15 bases in between. CDR1 is KGHSH and CDR2 is LQKENI in the germline V gene. DNA of the CDR3: TGTGCCAGCTCACTGGGTCTAGGGTTAATGAACACTGAAGCTTTCTTT. It translates to CASSLGLGLMNTEAFF.

V and J are TRBV27 and TRBJ1-5; D gene ambiguous. V was trimmed by 6 bases and J by 4 bases, leaving 16 bases between them. Germline CDR1 and CDR2: MNHEY and SMNVEV (reference sequence). The CDR3 extends over 15 amino acids. CDR3 nucleotides: TGTGCCAGCAGATACCGCTTGGCTGAGAATCAGCCCCAGCATTTT. This translates into CASRYRLAENQPQHF.

This clone was detected a few times. The rearrangement links TRBV10-3 to TRBJ1-2, with D tentatively TRBD1 (6 bases). V gave up 6 bases and J gave up 4 bases, with 9 bases separating them. Germline V CDR1 and CDR2: ENHRY, SYGVKD. The CDR3 loop spans 12 amino acids. CDR3 residues: CAISTGSYGYTF. CDR3 nucleotides: TGTGCCATCAGCACAGGGAGCTATGGCTACACCTTC.

The V call is TRBV9, the J call TRBJ2-2; 13 nucleotides agree with TRBD2. This CDR3 contains 15 residues. The V gene's germline CDR1 is SGDLS and CDR2 YYNGEE. V was pared by 4 bases and J by 4 bases, with 1 base of the junction left unmatched. In nucleotides, the CDR3 is TGTGCCAGCAGCCGACTAGCGGGAGGCACCGGGGAGCTGTTTTTT. This encodes CASSRLAGGTGELFF.

This rearrangement joins TRBV11-2 to TRBJ1-1, with TRBD1 matching 10 bases. This CDR3 region has 14 residues. From germline, CDR1 is SGHAT and CDR2 FQNNGV. V was clipped by 5 bases and J by 4 bases; unmatched bases: 4. The CDR3 region has the DNA TGTGCCAGCAGCATGAGGACAGGGGGCACTGAAGCTTTCTTT. Its protein product is CASSMRTGGTEAFF.

The chain links TRBV4-1 to TRBJ2-3, with D possibly TRBD2 on 5 matching bases. Germline lookup yields CDR1 MGHRA and CDR2 YSYEKL. This CDR3 has 17 amino acids. Trimming shortened V by 0 bases and J by 0 bases, and 13 bases separated the two germline ends. The chain's CDR3 is CASSQEVSGISTDTQYF. The CDR3 DNA reads as TGCGCCAGCAGCCAAGAGGTGTCCGGGATAAGCACAGATACGCAGTATTTT.

This clone was seen a few times. The rearrangement uses TRBV7-9 and TRBJ1-2; D is undetermined. The CDR3 loop spans 13 amino acids. CDR1 SEHNR and CDR2 FQNEAQ come from the germline V gene (reference sequence). V dropped 3 bases and J dropped 0 bases, with 5 bases sitting between them. CDR3 DNA: TGTGCCAGCAGCTTTCCGGCTAACTATGGCTACACCTTC. Its protein is CASSFPANYGYTF.

This chain joins TRBV18 and TRBJ2-2, with 7 bases lining up with TRBD1. Germline V CDR1 and CDR2: KGHSH, LQKENI. Trimming took 6 bases from V and 7 from J; bases not matched to a gene: 11. The CDR3 consists of 15 residues. The CDR3: CASSPRQGDGGELFF. The CDR3 nucleotides read TGTGCCAGCTCCCCTAGACAGGGCGACGGCGGGGAGCTGTTTTTT.

The chain combines TRBV11-3 with TRBJ2-5, with TRBD1 identical over 8 bases. The CDR3 extends over 13 amino acids. The V and J ends lost 7 bases and 2 bases, in that order; junction bases with no gene match: 3. Germline CDR1 is SGHNT and CDR2 is YENEEA. Here the CDR3 DNA reads TGTGCCAGCATAGGACAGGGACAAGAGACCCAGTACTTC. It translates to CASIGQGQETQYF.

The table lists this clone with a few counts. Distinct nucleotide sequences in the sample also encode this CDR3. This chain uses TRBV2 with TRBJ1-2; D remains unclear. Trimming shortened V by 6 bases and J by 1 base, and 6 bases separated the two germline ends. CDR3 size: 12 residues. Germline CDR1 and CDR2: SNHLY and FYNNEI. The CDR3 sequence: CASSASNYGYTF. CDR3 nucleotide sequence: TGTGCCAGCAGCGCGAGTAACTATGGCTACACCTTC.

V gene TRBV18 combines with J gene TRBJ2-6; D remains unclear. The length of the CDR3 is 14 residues. V was trimmed by 5 bases and J by 3 bases, leaving 8 bases between them. The germline CDR1 and CDR2 sequences are KGHSH and LQKENI. CDR3 amino acids: CASSTRGGANVLTF. Written as DNA, the CDR3 is TGTGCCAGCTCAACACGAGGTGGGGCCAACGTCCTGACTTTC.

V usage is TRBV6-5 and J usage is TRBJ1-1; D gene unclear. Trimming shortened V by 2 bases and J by 0 bases, and 7 bases separated the two germline ends. The germline CDR1 and CDR2 sequences are MNHEY and SVGAGI. The CDR3 sequence is 14 residues long. CDR3 sequence (DNA): TGTGCCAGCAGTTACCTGGGCATGAACACTGAAGCTTTCTTT. As protein: CASSYLGMNTEAFF.

This clone was found a few times. This sequence joins TRBV23-1 and TRBJ1-5; a possible D gene is TRBD1 (5 bases). TRBV23-1 is given ORF status, its function remaining uncertain. The germline V and J ends were trimmed by 7 bases and 3 bases, with 16 bases remaining between them. The length of the CDR3 is 15 residues. CDR3 in DNA: TGCGCCAGCAAACAGGTTGGACCCCACAATCAGCCCCAGCATTTT. The encoded protein is CASKQVGPHNQPQHF.

The chain combines TRBV28 with TRBJ2-3; D call uncertain. The CDR3 runs to 15 residues. V lost 5 bases, J lost 6 bases, and 18 bases lay in between. The germline CDR1 and CDR2 sequences are MDHEN and SYDVKM. CDR3 nucleotides: TGTGCCAGCAGTCCCCTGAGTACAGACCAGGATACGCAGTATTTT. Translated, it gives CASSPLSTDQDTQYF.

V and J are TRBV10-3 and TRBJ2-5; either TRBD1 or TRBD2 may fit D (6 bases each). CDR3 length: 16 residues. Germline lookup yields CDR1 ENHRY and CDR2 SYGVKD. Trimming stripped 0 bases from V and 4 bases from J, with 15 bases between. The CDR3 protein is CAISESGGRETETQYF. In DNA, the CDR3 is TGTGCCATCAGTGAGTCGGGGGGCAGGGAAACAGAGACCCAGTACTTC.

The chain combines TRBV5-6 with TRBJ2-5, with D unclear. Near its end, the DNA agrees better with TRBJ2-7, so the J call may be wrong. This CDR3 region has 13 residues. Germline lookup yields CDR1 SGHDT and CDR2 YYEEEE. The CDR3 nucleotides read TGTGCCAGCAGCTCGTTCTCGGAGACCGAGCAGTACTTC. Residues: CASSSFSETEQYF.

V and J are TRBV9 and TRBJ2-3; 10 positions agree with TRBD2. This CDR3 is built from 15 residues. CDR1 is SGDLS, CDR2 YYNGEE, per germline. J gave up 3 bases and V 4 bases, and 5 bases lay outside the gene matches. The CDR3 is CASSPSGRATDTQYF. CDR3 bases: TGTGCCAGCAGCCCTAGCGGGAGAGCAACAGATACGCAGTATTTT. The full variable domain, with the rest looked up from reference TRBV9 and TRBJ2-3, is DSGVTQTPKHLITATGQRVTLRCSPRSGDLSVYWYQQSLDQGLQFLIQYYNGEERAKGNILERFSAQQFPDLHSELNLSSLELGDSALYFCASSPSGRATDTQYFGPGTRLTVL.

This clone was counted between two and nine times. The chain is built from TRBV13 and TRBJ1-2, with 7 bases that match TRBD1. The length of the CDR3 is 16 residues. Germline V CDR1 and CDR2: PRHDT, FYEKMQ (reference sequence). The trim removed 4 bases at V and 5 bases at J, leaving 13 bases unmatched. The CDR3 coding sequence is TGTGCCAGCAGCTCCGACCAACAGGGGCGTGGGTATGGCTACACCTTC. Translating it yields CASSSDQQGRGYGYTF.

This sequence joins TRBV10-3 and TRBJ1-3; no firm D call. CDR3 length equals 14 residues. Germline loops: CDR1 ENHRY, CDR2 SYGVKD. Trimming pared 2 bases from V and 0 bases from J, leaving 5 bases between. Here the CDR3 reads CAISERDSGNTIYF. In nucleotides, the CDR3 is TGTGCCATCAGTGAGCGGGACTCTGGAAACACCATATATTTT.

This clone has just a few counts. The V and J genes are TRBV7-2 and TRBJ1-2; 9 nucleotides align to TRBD1. V lost 5 bases, J lost 6 bases, and 10 bases stayed unmatched. The CDR3 totals 15 residues. Germline CDR1 is SGHTA and CDR2 is FQGNSA. DNA for the CDR3: TGTGCCAGCAGCGCACCGGGACAGGGTTCGAATGGCTACACCTTC. The encoded protein is CASSAPGQGSNGYTF.